This T cell receptor (beta chain) was documented in a study of blood T cell repertoires in COVID-19. For the study at large: Both acute and convalescent COVID-19 samples were obtained from the United States, Italy and Spain.

Trimming cost V 3 bases and J 5 bases, with 10 bases left between them. The germline V gene encodes CDR1 SGHVS and CDR2 FNYEAQ. The CDR3 sequence is 13 residues long. Assay: immunoSEQ multiplex PCR; the TCRdb copy retains only in-frame clones and omits some. Of around 360,000 clones listed, roughly 90% are singletons. This clone was detected a few times. Participant ages covered about 18 to 89 years across around 25 US areas. Participants' own reports of clinical history determined their cohort assignment. In Cohort 3, a recovered donor had either two negative PCRs, clearance, or symptom resolution. The receptor was derived from a young woman who had recovered from COVID-19. Sequenced material: PBMCs or T cells enriched from blood (not recorded which). The chain has TRBV7-6 and TRBJ2-5, with a tentative D call TRBD2 (5 bases). The CDR3 coding sequence is TGTGCCAGCAGCTTCGGGGATACGGAGACCCAGTACTTC. Encoded protein: CASSFGDTETQYF.